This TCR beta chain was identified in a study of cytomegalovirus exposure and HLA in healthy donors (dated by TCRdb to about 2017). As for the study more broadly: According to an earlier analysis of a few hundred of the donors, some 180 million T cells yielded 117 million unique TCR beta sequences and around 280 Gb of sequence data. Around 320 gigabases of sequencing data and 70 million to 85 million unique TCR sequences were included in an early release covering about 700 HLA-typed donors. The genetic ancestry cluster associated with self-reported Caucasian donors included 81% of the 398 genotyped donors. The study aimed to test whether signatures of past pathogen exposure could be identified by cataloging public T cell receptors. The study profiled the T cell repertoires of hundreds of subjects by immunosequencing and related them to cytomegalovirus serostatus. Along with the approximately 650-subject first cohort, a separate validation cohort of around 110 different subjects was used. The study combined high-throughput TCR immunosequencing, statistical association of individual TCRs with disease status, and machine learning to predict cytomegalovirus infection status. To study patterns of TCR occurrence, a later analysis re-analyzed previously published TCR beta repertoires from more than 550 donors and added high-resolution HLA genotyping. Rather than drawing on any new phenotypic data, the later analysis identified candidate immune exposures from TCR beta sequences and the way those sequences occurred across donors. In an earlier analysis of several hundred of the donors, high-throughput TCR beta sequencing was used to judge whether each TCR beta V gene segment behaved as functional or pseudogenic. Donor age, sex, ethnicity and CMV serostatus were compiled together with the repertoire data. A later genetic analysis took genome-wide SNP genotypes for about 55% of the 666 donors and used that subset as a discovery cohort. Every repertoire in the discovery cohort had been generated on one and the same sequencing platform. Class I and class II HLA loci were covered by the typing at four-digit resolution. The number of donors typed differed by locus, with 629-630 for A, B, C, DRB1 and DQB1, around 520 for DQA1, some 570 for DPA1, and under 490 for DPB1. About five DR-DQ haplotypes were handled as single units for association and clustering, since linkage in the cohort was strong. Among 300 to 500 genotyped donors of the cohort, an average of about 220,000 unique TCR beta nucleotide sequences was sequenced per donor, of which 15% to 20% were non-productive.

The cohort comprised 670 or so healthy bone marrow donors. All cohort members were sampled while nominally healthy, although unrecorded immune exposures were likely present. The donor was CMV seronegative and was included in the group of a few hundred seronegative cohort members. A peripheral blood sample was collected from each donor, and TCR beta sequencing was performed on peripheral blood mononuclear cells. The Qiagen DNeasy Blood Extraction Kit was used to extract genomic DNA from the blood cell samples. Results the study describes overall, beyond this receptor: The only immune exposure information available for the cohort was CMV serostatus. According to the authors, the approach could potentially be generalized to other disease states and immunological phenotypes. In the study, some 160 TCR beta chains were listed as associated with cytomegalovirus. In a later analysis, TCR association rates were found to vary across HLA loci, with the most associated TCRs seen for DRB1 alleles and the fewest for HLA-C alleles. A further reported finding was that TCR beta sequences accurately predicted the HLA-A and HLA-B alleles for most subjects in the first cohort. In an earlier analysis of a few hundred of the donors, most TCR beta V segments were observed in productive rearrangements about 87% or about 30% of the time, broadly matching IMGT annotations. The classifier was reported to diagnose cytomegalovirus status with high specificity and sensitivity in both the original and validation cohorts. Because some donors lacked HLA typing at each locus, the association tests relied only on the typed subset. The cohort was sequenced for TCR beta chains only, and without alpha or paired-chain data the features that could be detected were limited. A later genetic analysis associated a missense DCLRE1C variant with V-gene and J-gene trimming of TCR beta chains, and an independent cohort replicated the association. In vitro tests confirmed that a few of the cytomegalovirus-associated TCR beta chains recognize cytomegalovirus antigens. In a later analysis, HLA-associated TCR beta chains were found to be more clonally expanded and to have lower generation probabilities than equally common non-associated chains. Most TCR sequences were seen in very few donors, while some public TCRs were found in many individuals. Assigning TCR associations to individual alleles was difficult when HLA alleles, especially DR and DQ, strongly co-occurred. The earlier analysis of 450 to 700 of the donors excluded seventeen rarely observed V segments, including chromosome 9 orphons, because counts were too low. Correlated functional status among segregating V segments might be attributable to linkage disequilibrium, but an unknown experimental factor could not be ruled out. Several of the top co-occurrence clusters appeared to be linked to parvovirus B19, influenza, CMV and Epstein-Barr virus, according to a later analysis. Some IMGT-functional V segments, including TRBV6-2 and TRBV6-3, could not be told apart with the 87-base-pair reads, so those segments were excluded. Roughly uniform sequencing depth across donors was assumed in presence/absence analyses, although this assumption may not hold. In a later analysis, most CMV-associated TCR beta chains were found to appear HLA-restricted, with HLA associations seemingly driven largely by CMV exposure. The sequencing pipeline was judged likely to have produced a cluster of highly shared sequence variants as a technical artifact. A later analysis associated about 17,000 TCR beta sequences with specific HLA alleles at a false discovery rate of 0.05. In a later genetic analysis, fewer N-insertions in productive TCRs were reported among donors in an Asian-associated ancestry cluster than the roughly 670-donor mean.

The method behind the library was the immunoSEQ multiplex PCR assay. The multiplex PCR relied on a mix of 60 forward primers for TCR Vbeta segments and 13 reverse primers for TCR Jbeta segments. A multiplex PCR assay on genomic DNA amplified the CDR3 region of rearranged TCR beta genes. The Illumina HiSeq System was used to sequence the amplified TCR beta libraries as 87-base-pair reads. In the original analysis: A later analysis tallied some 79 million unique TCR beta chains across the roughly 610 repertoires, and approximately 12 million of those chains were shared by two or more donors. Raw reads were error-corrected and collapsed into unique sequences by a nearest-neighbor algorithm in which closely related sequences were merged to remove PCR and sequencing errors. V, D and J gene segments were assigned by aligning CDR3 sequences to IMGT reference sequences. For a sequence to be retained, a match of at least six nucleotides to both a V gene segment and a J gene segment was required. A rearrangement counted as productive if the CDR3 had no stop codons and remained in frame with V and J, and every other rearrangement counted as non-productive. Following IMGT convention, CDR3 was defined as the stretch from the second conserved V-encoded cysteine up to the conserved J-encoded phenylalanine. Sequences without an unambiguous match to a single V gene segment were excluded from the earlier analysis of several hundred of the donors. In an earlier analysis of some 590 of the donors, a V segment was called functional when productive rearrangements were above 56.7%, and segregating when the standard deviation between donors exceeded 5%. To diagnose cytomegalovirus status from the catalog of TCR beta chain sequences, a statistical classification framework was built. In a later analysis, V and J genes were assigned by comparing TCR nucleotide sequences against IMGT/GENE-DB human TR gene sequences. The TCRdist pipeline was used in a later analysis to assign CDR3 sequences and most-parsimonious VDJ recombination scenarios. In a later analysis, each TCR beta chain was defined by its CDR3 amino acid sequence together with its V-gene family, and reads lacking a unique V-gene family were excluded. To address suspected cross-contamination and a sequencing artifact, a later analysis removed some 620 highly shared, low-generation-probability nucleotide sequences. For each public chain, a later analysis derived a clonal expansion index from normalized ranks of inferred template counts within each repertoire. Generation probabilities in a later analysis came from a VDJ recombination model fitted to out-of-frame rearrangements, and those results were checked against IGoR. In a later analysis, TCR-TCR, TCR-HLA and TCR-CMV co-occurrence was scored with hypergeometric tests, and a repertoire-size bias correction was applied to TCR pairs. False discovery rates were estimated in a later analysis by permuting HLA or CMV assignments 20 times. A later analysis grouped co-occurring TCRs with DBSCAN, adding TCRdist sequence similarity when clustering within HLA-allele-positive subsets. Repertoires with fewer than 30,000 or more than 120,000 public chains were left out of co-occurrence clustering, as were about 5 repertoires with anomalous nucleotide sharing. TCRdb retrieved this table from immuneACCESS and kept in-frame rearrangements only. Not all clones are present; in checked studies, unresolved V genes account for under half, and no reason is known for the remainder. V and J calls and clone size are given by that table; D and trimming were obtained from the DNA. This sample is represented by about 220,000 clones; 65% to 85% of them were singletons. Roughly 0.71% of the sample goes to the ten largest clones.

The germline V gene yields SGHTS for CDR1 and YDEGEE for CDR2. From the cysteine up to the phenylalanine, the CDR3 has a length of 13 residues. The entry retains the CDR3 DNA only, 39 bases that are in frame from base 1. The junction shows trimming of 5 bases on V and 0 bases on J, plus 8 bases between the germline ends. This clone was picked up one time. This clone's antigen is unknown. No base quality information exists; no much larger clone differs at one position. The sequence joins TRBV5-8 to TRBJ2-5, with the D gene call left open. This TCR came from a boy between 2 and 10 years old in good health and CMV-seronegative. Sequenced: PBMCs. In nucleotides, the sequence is TGTGCCAGCAGATTAGTAGACCAAGAGACCCAGTACTTC. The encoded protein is CASRLVDQETQYF.